This entry lists 18 T cell receptor beta chains sequenced from one sample in a study of spatial heterogeneity in lung cancer. Time point noted: blood at routine non-recurrence follow-up after resection. TCRdb redid the calling of the 5' RACE reads with MiXCR, one entry per CDR3 protein. The sample lists just over 70,000 distinct CDR3 sequences, 8% to 9% occurring once. Specimen: PBMCs, collected at follow-up. These receptors came from a female donor with early-stage non-small cell lung cancer.

This clonotype was seen at least ten times. V is TRBV18 and J is TRBJ1-1; TRBD1 is a possible D gene (5 bases). The CDR3 sequence is 15 residues long. Trimming pared 3 bases from V and 0 bases from J, leaving 11 bases between. Germline assignment: CDR1 KGHSH and CDR2 LQKENI. CDR3 sequence (DNA): TGTGCCAGCTCACCCCCGGGACTCTTGAACACTGAAGCTTTCTTT. Its translation: CASSPPGLLNTEAFF.

V gene TRBV5-1 combines with J gene TRBJ2-7; TRBD1 aligns across 7 bases. The germline CDR1 and CDR2 sequences are SGHRS and YFSETQ. V lost 2 bases and J lost 2; bases outside the gene matches: 10. The length of the CDR3 is 16 residues. The DNA for the CDR3 is TGCGCCAGCAGCTTCAACGCCGCAGGGGGAACCTACGAGCAGTACTTC. Protein sequence: CASSFNAAGGTYEQYF.

This clonotype was seen many times. J is TRBJ1-2 and V is TRBV6-1, with 7 positions matching TRBD1. Germline values: CDR1 MNHNS, CDR2 SASEGT. The CDR3 loop spans 14 amino acids. Trimming cost V 10 bases and J 9 bases; bases outside gene matches: 17. CDR3 nucleotides: TGTGCCACCCTCATCCCGACAGGGAGCATGAGCTACACCTTC. Protein product: CATLIPTGSMSYTF.

This clonotype was seen at least ten times. V usage is TRBV9 and J usage is TRBJ2-7; D possibly corresponds to TRBD2 (6 bases). Germline V gives CDR1 SGDLS, CDR2 YYNGEE. The CDR3 consists of 13 residues. V was shortened by 3 bases and J by 4 bases, with 11 bases between the two germline ends. Here the CDR3 reads CASSAGDYYEQYF. DNA for the CDR3: TGTGCCAGCAGCGCGGGAGACTATTACGAGCAGTACTTC.

This rearrangement joins TRBV10-1 to TRBJ2-1; 9 bases align to TRBD2. V lost 1 base and J lost 5; bases outside the gene matches: 3. This CDR3 is 15 amino acids long. CDR1 is WNHNN, CDR2 SYGVQD, per germline (reference sequence). The CDR3 coding sequence is TGCGCCAGCAGTGAGTGGAGCGGGAGGAACAATGAGCAGTTCTTC. This codes for CASSEWSGRNNEQFF.

The sample holds a few counts of this clonotype. J is TRBJ1-5 and V is TRBV18; a weak D match, TRBD1 (5 bases). The CDR3 length is 15 residues. V was trimmed by 0 bases and J by 6 bases, leaving 12 bases between them. Per the germline V gene, CDR1 is KGHSH and CDR2 is LQKENI. The CDR3 sequence is CASSPPGGGIQPQHF. The CDR3 coding sequence is TGTGCCAGCTCACCACCGGGGGGGGGAATTCAGCCCCAGCATTTT.

At least ten counts were recorded for this clonotype. The chain joins TRBV7-9 to TRBJ1-1; D ambiguous. V was clipped by 6 bases and J by 6 bases, with 11 bases between them. The CDR3 has 12 amino acids. Germline V CDR1 and CDR2: SEHNR, FQNEAQ (reference sequence). The CDR3 DNA reads TGTGCCAGCAGTCTAACGGCCGCTGAAGCTTTCTTT. As protein: CASSLTAAEAFF. The complete variable domain, with remaining parts taken from reference TRBV7-9 and TRBJ1-1, reads DTGVSQNPRHKITKRGQNVTFRCDPISEHNRLYWYRQTLGQGPEFLTYFQNEAQLEKSRLLSDRFSAERPKGSFSTLEIQRTEQGDSAMYLCASSLTAAEAFFGQGTRLTVV.

This clonotype was observed a few times. Written as DNA, the CDR3 is TGTGCCAGCAGTGAAGCCCAAGGGTGGATGCCGACTGAAGCTTTCTTT. Residues: CASSEAQGWMPTEAFF. The rearrangement uses TRBV25-1 and TRBJ1-1; D is unclear. The CDR3 is made up of 16 amino acids. V was pared by 2 bases and J by 5 bases, with 18 bases between. CDR1 and CDR2 (germline): MGHDK, SYGVNS.

This clonotype was counted ten times or more. V and J are TRBV18 and TRBJ1-1; D perhaps matches TRBD1 (5 bases). The germline V gene encodes CDR1 KGHSH and CDR2 LQKENI. With 3 bases removed from V and 3 bases from J, the gap between germline ends came to 8 bases. The CDR3 consists of 13 residues. The CDR3 spells CASSPSRDTEAFF. In nucleotides, the CDR3 is TGTGCCAGCTCACCCAGCAGGGACACTGAAGCTTTCTTT. Drawing the rest from reference TRBV18 and TRBJ1-1, the complete variable domain is NAGVMQNPRHLVRRRGQEARLRCSPMKGHSHVYWYRQLPEEGLKFMVYLQKENIIDESGMPKERFSAEFPKEGPSILRIQQVVRGDSAAYFCASSPSRDTEAFFGQGTRLTVV.

There are many counts of this clonotype. The chain carries TRBV7-9 and TRBJ2-7; possibly TRBD1 for D (6 bases). The germline V gene has CDR1 SEHNR and CDR2 FQNEAQ (reference sequence). The CDR3 sequence is 14 residues long. Trimming left V 1 base short and J 4 bases short, with 11 bases between. The CDR3 loop reads CASSLGGLRYEQYF. The CDR3 nucleotides are TGTGCCAGCAGCTTAGGGGGGCTTCGGTACGAGCAGTACTTC.

The V gene is TRBV7-3, the J gene TRBJ2-5; maybe TRBD2 (6 bases). The CDR3 runs 13 residues. V lost 3 bases to trimming and J lost 3 bases, with 8 bases between them. Per the germline V gene, CDR1 is SGHTA and CDR2 is FQGTGA. This CDR3 reads CASSLTGEETQYF. CDR3 bases: TGTGCCAGCAGCTTGACGGGGGAAGAGACCCAGTACTTC.

This clonotype was found many times. The rearrangement links TRBV7-9 to TRBJ2-1, with D possibly being TRBD1 or TRBD2 (5 bases each). Trimming removed 1 base at V and 10 bases at J, with 14 bases between. Germline CDR1 and CDR2: SEHNR and FQNEAQ (reference sequence). The CDR3 is 14 residues long. The chain's CDR3 is CASSLGGPWGEQFF. CDR3 in DNA: TGTGCCAGCAGCTTAGGGGGACCTTGGGGCGAGCAGTTCTTC.

This clonotype was seen repeatedly, ten times or more. This chain joins TRBV28 and TRBJ1-1; the D gene is possibly TRBD1 (6 bases). Trimming removed 6 bases at V and 0 bases at J, with 14 bases between. Germline V gene lookup returns CDR1 MDHEN and CDR2 SYDVKM. The CDR3 consists of 15 residues. This CDR3 reads CASRWTADLNTEAFF. The CDR3, as DNA: TGTGCCAGCAGGTGGACAGCGGATCTGAACACTGAAGCTTTCTTT.

The chain has TRBV4-2 and TRBJ1-6; no reliable D call. Trimming took 0 bases from V and 7 from J, leaving 7 bases between them. Germline V gene sequence: CDR1 LGHNA, CDR2 YNFKEQ. The CDR3 extends over 14 amino acids. CDR3 in amino acids: CASSQEPGNSPLHF. DNA of the CDR3: TGTGCCAGCAGCCAAGAGCCTGGGAATTCACCCCTCCACTTT.

The V call is TRBV6-5, the J call TRBJ2-2; D uncertain. CDR1 is MNHEY and CDR2 is SVGAGI in the germline V gene. Deletions cut 7 bases from V and 4 bases from J, with 10 bases between. The CDR3 runs to 13 residues. CDR3 coding DNA: TGTGCCAGCAATCCTACGGCCACCGGGGAGCTGTTTTTT. Translated: CASNPTATGELFF.

Ten or more counts support this clonotype. This sequence joins TRBV12-3 or TRBV12-4 and TRBJ1-3; D gene unclear. Trimming removed 8 bases at V and 2 bases at J, with 10 bases between. CDR3 length: 13 residues. CDR3 DNA: TGTGCCAGCGGCTTACTCACTGGAAACACCATATATTTT. Translated, it gives CASGLLTGNTIYF.

This clonotype was observed a handful of times. The chain has TRBV25-1 and TRBJ2-3; tentatively, D is TRBD1 or TRBD2 (5 bases each). This CDR3 is 15 amino acids long. The germline V gene encodes CDR1 MGHDK and CDR2 SYGVNS. V lost 4 bases and J 7 bases, leaving 18 bases between the germline ends. CDR3 region: CASSGTGTGENTQYF. The CDR3 region has the DNA TGTGCCAGCAGTGGAACGGGGACGGGCGAGAATACGCAGTATTTT.

This clonotype was seen many times. V is TRBV6-2 or TRBV6-3 and J is TRBJ1-5; D gene ambiguous. Trimming took 3 bases from V and 6 from J, leaving 6 bases between them. The CDR3 contains 12 residues. Germline V gives CDR1 MNHEY, CDR2 SVGEGT. CDR3 DNA: TGTGCCAGCAGTTATTGGGGTCAGCCCCAGCATTTT. Translated: CASSYWGQPQHF.